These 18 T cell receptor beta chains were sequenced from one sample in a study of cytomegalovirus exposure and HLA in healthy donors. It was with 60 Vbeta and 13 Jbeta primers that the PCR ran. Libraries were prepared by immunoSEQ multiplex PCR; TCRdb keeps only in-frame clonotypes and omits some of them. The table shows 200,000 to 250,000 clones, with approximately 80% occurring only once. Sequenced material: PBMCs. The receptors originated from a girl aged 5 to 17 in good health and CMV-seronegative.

The CDR3 region has the DNA TGCGCCAGCAGCTTGGCTCTTTCTAATGAAAAACTGTTTTTT. It specifies CASSLALSNEKLFF. The chain combines TRBV5-1 with TRBJ1-4; D unresolved. This CDR3 spans 14 amino acids. CDR1 and CDR2 from the germline V gene are SGHRS and YFSETQ. Trimming removed 0 bases at V and 3 bases at J, with 6 bases between.

The CDR3 reads CRGGNYGYTF. CDR3 coding DNA: TGCAGGGGAGGGAACTATGGCTACACCTTC. The chain uses TRBV20-1 and TRBJ1-2; D gene ambiguous. CDR3 length: 10 residues. Germline V lookup: CDR1 DFQATT, CDR2 SNEGSKA (reference sequence).

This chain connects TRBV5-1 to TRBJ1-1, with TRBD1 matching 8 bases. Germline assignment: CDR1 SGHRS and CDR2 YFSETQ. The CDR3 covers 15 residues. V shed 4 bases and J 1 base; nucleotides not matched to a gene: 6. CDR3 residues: CASSTPGTGNTEAFF. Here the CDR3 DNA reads TGCGCCAGCAGCACTCCCGGGACAGGGAACACTGAAGCTTTCTTT.

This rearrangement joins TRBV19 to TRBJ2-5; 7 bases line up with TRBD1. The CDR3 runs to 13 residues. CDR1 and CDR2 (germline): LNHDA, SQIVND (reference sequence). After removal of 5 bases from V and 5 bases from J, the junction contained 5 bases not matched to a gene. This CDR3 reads CASSHTGAETQYF. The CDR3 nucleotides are TGTGCCAGTAGTCATACAGGGGCGGAGACCCAGTACTTC.

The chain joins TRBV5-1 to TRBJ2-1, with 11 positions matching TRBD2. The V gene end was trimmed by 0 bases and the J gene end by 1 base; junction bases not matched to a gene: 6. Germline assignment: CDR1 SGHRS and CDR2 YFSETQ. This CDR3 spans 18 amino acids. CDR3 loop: CASSLGASGRSSYNEQFF. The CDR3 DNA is TGCGCCAGCAGCTTGGGTGCTAGCGGGAGGAGTTCCTACAATGAGCAGTTCTTC.

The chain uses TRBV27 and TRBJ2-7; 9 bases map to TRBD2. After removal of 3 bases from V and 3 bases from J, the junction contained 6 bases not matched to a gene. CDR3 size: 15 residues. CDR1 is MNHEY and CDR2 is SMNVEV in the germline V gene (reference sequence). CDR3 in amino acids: CASSFNPAGGYEQYF. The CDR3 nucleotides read TGTGCCAGCAGTTTCAACCCAGCGGGAGGCTACGAGCAGTACTTC.

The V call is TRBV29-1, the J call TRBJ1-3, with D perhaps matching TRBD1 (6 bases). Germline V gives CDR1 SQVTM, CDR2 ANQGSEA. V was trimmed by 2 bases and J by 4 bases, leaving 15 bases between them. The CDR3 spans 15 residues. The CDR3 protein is CSVESIRGLGNTIYF. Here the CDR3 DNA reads TGCAGCGTTGAAAGCATCAGGGGCCTGGGAAACACCATATATTTT.

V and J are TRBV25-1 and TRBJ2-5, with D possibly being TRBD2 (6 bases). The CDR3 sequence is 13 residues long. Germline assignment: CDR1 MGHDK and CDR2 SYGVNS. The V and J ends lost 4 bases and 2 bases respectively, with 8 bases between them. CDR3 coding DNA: TGTGCCAGCAGTGGGCTAGCGCAAGAGACCCAGTACTTC. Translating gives CASSGLAQETQYF. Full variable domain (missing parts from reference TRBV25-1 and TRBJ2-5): EADIYQTPRYLVIGTGKKITLECSQTMGHDKMYWYQQDPGMELHLIHYSYGVNSTEKGDLSSESTVSRIRTEHFPLTLESARPSHTSQYLCASSGLAQETQYFGPGTRLLVL.

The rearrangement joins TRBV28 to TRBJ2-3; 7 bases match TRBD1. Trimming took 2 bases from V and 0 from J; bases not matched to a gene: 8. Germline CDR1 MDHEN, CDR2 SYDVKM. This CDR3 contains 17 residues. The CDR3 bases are TGTGCCAGCAGTTTACCTTCCGGGACAGTTAGCACAGATACGCAGTATTTT. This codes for CASSLPSGTVSTDTQYF. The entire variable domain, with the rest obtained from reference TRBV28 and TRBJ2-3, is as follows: DVKVTQSSRYLVKRTGEKVFLECVQDMDHENMFWYRQDPGLGLRLIYFSYDVKMKEKGDIPEGYSVSREKKERFSLILESASTNQTSMYLCASSLPSGTVSTDTQYFGPGTRLTVL.

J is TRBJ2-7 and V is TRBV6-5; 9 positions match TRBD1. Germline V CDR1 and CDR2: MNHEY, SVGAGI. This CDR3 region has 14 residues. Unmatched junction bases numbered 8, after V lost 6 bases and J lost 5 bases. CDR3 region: CASRPGQGVHEQYF. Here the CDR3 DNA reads TGTGCCAGCAGACCGGGACAGGGAGTCCACGAGCAGTACTTC.

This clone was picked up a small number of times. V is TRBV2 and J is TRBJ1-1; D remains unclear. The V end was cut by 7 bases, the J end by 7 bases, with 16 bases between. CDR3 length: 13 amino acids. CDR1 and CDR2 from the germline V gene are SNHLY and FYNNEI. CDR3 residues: CASNPGVGSEAFF. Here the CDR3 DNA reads TGTGCCAGCAATCCGGGCGTTGGGAGTGAAGCTTTCTTT.

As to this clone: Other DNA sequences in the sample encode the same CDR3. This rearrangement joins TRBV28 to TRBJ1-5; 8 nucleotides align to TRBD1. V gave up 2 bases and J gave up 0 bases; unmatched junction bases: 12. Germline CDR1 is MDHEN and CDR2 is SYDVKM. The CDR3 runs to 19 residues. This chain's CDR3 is CASSLPGQGMFLSNQPQHF. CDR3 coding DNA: TGTGCCAGCAGTTTACCTGGACAGGGAATGTTTCTTAGCAATCAGCCCCAGCATTTT.

CDR3 nucleotides: TGCGCCAGCAGCTATCAGGGTTACACTGAAGCTTTCTTT. Amino acid sequence: CASSYQGYTEAFF. The chain links TRBV4-3 to TRBJ1-1, with D possibly matching TRBD1 (5 bases). Germline V gives CDR1 LGHNA, CDR2 YSLEER. The length of the CDR3 is 13 residues. V lost 5 bases to trimming and J lost 3 bases, with 10 bases between them.

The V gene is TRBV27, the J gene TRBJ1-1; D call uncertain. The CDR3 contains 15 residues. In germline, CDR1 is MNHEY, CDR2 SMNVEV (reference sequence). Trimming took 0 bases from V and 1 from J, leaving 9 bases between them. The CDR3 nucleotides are TGTGCCAGCAGTTTATCGGCACTAGGGAACACTGAAGCTTTCTTT. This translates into CASSLSALGNTEAFF.

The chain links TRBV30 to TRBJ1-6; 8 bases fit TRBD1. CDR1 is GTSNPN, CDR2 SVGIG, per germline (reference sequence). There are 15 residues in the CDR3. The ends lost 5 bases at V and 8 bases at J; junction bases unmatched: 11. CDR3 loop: CAWGIAGTGHSPLHF. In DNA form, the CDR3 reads TGTGCCTGGGGAATTGCCGGGACAGGTCATTCACCCCTCCACTTT.

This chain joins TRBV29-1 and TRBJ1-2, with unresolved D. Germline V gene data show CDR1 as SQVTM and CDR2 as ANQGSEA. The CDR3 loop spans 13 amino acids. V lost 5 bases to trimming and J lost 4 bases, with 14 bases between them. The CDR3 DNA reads TGCAGCGTTCCGGTCAGTTCGGGCTATGGCTACACCTTC. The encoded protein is CSVPVSSGYGYTF. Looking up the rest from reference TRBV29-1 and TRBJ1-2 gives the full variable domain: SAVISQKPSRDICQRGTSLTIQCQVDSQVTMMFWYRQQPGQSLTLIATANQGSEATYESGFVIDKFPISRPNLTFSTLTVSNMSPEDSSIYLCSVPVSSGYGYTFGSGTRLTVV.

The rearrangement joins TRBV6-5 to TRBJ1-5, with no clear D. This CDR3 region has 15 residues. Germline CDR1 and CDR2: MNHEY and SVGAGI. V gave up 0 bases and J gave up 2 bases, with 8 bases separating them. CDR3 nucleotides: TGTGCCAGCAGTTACTCGGCGGCCGGCAATCAGCCCCAGCATTTT. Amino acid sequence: CASSYSAAGNQPQHF.

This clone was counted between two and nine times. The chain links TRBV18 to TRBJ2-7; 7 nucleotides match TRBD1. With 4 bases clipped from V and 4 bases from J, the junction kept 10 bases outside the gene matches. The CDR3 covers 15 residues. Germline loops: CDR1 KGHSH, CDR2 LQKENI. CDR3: CASSQRGQRVYEQYF. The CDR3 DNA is TGTGCCAGCTCACAAAGGGGGCAGAGAGTTTACGAGCAGTACTTC. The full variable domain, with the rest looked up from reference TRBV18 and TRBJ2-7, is NAGVMQNPRHLVRRRGQEARLRCSPMKGHSHVYWYRQLPEEGLKFMVYLQKENIIDESGMPKERFSAEFPKEGPSILRIQQVVRGDSAAYFCASSQRGQRVYEQYFGPGTRLTVT.